This TCR beta chain stems from a study of identical twins. The CDR3 extends over 15 amino acids. The germline gives CDR1 MGHDK, CDR2 SYGVNS. V was trimmed by 1 base and J by 0 bases, leaving 6 bases between them. Findings and limits, study-wide: Beta out-of-frame sequences showed weaker excess sharing between twins.

This clonotype showed up just a few times. Its antigen remains unidentified. Each CDR3 protein gets one entry after TCRdb re-called the 5' RACE reads with MiXCR. The sample records roughly 290,000 distinct CDR3 sequences, 8% to 9.5% being singletons. The same sample was also studied in work on yellow fever vaccine responses in identical twins.

The receptor was isolated from a woman between 18 and 30 years old in good health. The material sequenced was CD8+ T cells sorted from blood. The J gene is TRBJ2-2, the V gene TRBV25-1; D is ambiguous. The CDR3 nucleotides read TGTGCCAGCAGTGAATTGGACGCGAACACCGGGGAGCTGTTTTTT. Translation gives CASSELDANTGELFF. Combining the CDR3 with reference TRBV25-1 and TRBJ2-2 gives the whole variable domain EADIYQTPRYLVIGTGKKITLECSQTMGHDKMYWYQQDPGMELHLIHYSYGVNSTEKGDLSSESTVSRIRTEHFPLTLESARPSHTSQYLCASSELDANTGELFFGEGSRLTVL.